The text below deals with one T cell receptor (beta chain). Its antigen is not known. The germline V and J ends were trimmed by 4 bases and 5 bases, with 20 bases remaining between them. This CDR3 contains 16 residues. Germline V gene sequence: CDR1 KGHSH, CDR2 LQKENI. The protocol was immunoSEQ multiplex PCR, while the TCRdb copy is restricted to in-frame clones and leaves out a portion. The sample includes more than 550,000 clones, around 77% of them seen just once. This sample stems from a study of shared clonotypes between healthy human individuals. Broader study findings: Larger estimated richness was generally recorded for naive subsets relative to memory subsets. Investigators expected sequencing depth to affect clonotype sharing among donors. Having only a few donors restricted how much genetic and exposure-history diversity was captured.

The sequence came from a woman in her twenties or thirties in good health. The rearrangement links TRBV18 to TRBJ1-2; the D is unclear. The material sequenced was memory CD4+ T cells sorted from blood. Subset reported: CD45RA-negative fraction. In DNA, the CDR3 is TGTGCCAGCTCACTCGACCGGGCGAAAAGAGCTTATGGCTACACCTTC. Translating gives CASSLDRAKRAYGYTF.